The clone carrying this T cell receptor beta chain was detected only once. TCRdb itself ran the RT-PCR reads through MiXCR, one entry per CDR3 protein. The repertoire holds hundreds of thousands of distinct CDR3 sequences, with over 12% as singletons. The germline V gene encodes CDR1 SNHLY and CDR2 FYNNEI. This CDR3 is 15 amino acids long. Trimming stripped 8 bases from V and 3 bases from J, with 19 bases between. The V and J genes are TRBV2 and TRBJ1-1; D is uncertain. Sample: memory CD4+ T cells from blood. The sequence derives from a female donor in good health, serving as a healthy control. Here the CDR3 DNA reads TGTGCCAGCGGCCGGAACGGCGGAAGTTACACTGAAGCTTTCTTT. Protein sequence: CASGRNGGSYTEAFF.